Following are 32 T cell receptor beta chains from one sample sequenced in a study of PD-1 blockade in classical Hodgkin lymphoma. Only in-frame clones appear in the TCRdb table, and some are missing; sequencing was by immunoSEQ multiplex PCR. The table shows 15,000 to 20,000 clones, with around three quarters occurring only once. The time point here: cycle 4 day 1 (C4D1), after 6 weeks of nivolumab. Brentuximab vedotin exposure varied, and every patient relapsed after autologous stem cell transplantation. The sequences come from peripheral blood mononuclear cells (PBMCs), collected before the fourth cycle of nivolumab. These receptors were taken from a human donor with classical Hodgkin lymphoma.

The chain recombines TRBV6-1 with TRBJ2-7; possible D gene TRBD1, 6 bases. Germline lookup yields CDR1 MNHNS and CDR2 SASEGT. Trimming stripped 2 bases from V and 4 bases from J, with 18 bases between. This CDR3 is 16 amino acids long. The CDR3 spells CASSESRNRARYEQYF. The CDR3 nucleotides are TGTGCCAGCAGTGAAAGTCGAAACAGGGCAAGATACGAGCAGTACTTC.

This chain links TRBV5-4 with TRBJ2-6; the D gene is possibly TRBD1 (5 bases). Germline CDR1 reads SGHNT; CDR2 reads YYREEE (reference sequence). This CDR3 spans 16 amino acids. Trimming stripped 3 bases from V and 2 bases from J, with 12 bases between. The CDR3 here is CASSSAGFTGANVLTF. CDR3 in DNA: TGTGCCAGCAGCTCTGCAGGGTTTACTGGGGCCAACGTCCTGACTTTC.

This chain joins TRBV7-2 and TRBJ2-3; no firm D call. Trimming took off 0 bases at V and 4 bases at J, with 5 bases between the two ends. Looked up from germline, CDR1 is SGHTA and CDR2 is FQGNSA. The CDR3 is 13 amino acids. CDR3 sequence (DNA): TGTGCCAGCAGCTTAGCAGGGCCAGATACGCAGTATTTT. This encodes CASSLAGPDTQYF. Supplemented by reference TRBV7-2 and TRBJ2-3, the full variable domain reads GAGVSQSPSNKVTEKGKDVELRCDPISGHTALYWYRQSLGQGLEFLIYFQGNSAPDKSGLPSDRFSAERTGGSVSTLTIQRTQQEDSAVYLCASSLAGPDTQYFGPGTRLTVL.

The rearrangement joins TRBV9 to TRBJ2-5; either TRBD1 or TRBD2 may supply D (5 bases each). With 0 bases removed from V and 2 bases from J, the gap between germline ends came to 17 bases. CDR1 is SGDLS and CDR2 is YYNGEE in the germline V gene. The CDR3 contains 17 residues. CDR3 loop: CASSVASPGTGQETQYF. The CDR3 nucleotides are TGTGCCAGCAGCGTAGCTTCCCCGGGGACGGGACAAGAGACCCAGTACTTC.

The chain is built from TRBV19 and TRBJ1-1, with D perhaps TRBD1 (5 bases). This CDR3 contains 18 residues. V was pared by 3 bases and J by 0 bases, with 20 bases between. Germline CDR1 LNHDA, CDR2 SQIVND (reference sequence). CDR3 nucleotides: TGTGCCAGTAGTATGAATTACTGGAGAGGGACGGTGAACACTGAAGCTTTCTTT. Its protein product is CASSMNYWRGTVNTEAFF.

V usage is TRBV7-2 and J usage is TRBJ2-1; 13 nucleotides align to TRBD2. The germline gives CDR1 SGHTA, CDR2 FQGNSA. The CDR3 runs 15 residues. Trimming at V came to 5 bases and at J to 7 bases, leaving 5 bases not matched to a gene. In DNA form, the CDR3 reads TGTGCCAGCAGCGCCGAGACTAGCGGGGGGAATGAGCAGTTCTTC. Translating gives CASSAETSGGNEQFF.

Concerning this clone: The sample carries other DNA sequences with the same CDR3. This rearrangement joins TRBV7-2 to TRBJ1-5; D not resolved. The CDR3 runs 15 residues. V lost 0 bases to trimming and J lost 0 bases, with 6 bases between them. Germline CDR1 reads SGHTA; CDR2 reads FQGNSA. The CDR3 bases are TGTGCCAGCAGCTTAGCGGGAATTAGCAATCAGCCCCAGCATTTT. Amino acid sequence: CASSLAGISNQPQHF. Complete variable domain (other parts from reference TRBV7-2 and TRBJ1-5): GAGVSQSPSNKVTEKGKDVELRCDPISGHTALYWYRQSLGQGLEFLIYFQGNSAPDKSGLPSDRFSAERTGGSVSTLTIQRTQQEDSAVYLCASSLAGISNQPQHFGDGTRLSIL.

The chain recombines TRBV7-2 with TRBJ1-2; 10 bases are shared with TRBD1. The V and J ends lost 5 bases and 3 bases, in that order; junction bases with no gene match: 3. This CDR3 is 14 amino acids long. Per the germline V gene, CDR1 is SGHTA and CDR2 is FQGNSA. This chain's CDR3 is CASSTDRGDYGYTF. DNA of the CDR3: TGTGCCAGCAGCACGGACAGGGGGGACTATGGCTACACCTTC.

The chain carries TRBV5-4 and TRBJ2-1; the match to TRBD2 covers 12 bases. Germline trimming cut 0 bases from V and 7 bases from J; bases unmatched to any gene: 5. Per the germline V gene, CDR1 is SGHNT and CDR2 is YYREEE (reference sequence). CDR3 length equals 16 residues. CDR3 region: CASSLALAGGINEQFF. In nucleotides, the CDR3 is TGTGCCAGCAGCTTGGCGCTAGCGGGAGGGATTAATGAGCAGTTCTTC.

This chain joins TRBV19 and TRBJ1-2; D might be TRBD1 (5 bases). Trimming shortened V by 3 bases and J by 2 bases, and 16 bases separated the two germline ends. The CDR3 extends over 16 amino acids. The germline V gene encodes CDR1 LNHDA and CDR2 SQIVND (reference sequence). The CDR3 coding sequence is TGTGCCAGTAGTATTCTCACCCCCGCAGGGAACTATGGCTACACCTTC. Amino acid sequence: CASSILTPAGNYGYTF.

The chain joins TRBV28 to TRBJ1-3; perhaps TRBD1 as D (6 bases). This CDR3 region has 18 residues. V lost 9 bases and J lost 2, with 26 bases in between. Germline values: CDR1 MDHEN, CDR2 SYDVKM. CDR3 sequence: CASQTPGSRGEAGNTIYF. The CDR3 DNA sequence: TGTGCCAGTCAGACCCCCGGGTCCAGGGGTGAGGCTGGAAACACCATATATTTT.

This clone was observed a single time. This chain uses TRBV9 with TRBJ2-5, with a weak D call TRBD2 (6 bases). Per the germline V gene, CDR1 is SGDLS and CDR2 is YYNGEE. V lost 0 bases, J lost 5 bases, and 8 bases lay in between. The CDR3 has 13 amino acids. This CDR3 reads CASSVDGGETQYF. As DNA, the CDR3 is TGTGCCAGCAGCGTAGATGGAGGGGAGACCCAGTACTTC.

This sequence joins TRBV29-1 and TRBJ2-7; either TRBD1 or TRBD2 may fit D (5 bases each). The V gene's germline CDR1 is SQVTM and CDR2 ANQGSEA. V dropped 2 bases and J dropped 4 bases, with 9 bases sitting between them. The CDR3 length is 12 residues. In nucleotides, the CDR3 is TGCAGCGTTGAAAAGGGACCTTACGAGCAGTACTTC. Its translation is CSVEKGPYEQYF.

CDR3 nucleotides: TGCGCCAGCAGCCAGGGACAGGTGGCCGAAGAGGAAGCTTTCTTT. It specifies CASSQGQVAEEEAFF. This rearrangement joins TRBV4-1 to TRBJ1-1; 8 nucleotides align to TRBD1. Looked up from germline, CDR1 is MGHRA and CDR2 is YSYEKL. The CDR3 runs to 15 residues. J gave up 8 bases and V 3 bases, and 11 bases lay outside the gene matches.

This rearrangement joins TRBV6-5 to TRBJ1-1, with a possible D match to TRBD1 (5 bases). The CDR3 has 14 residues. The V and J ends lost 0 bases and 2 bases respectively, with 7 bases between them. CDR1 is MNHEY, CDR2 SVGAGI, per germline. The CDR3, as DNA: TGTGCCAGCAGTTACTCAGGGGATAACACTGAAGCTTTCTTT. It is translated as CASSYSGDNTEAFF.

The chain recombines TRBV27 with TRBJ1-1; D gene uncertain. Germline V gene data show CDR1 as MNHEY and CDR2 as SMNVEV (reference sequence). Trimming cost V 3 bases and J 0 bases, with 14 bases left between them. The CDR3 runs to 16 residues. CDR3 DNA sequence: TGTGCCAGCAGTTTCCATCCCCTTGGGGTGAACACTGAAGCTTTCTTT. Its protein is CASSFHPLGVNTEAFF.

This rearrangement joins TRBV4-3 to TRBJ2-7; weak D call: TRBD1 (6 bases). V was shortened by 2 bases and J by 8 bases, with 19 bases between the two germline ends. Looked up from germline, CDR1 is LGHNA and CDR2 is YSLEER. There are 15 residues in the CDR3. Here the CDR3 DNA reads TGCGCCAGCAGCCAAACCGGGACAAGTCCTACGAAGCAGTACTTC. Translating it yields CASSQTGTSPTKQYF.

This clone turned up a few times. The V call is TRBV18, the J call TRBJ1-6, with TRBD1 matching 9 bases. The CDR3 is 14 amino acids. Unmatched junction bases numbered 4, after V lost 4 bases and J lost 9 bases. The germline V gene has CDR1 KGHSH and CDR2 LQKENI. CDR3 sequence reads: CASSLGQGRSPLHF. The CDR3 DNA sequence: TGTGCCAGCTCACTGGGACAGGGCCGTTCACCCCTCCACTTT.

The CDR3 protein is CASSYVGRGEQFF. In nucleotides, the CDR3 is TGTGCCAGCAGTTACGTGGGGCGGGGTGAGCAGTTCTTC. The chain combines TRBV6-5 with TRBJ2-1, with a weak D call TRBD2 (6 bases). This CDR3 comprises 13 residues. The germline V gene has CDR1 MNHEY and CDR2 SVGAGI. V lost 2 bases to trimming and J lost 9 bases, with 11 bases between them.

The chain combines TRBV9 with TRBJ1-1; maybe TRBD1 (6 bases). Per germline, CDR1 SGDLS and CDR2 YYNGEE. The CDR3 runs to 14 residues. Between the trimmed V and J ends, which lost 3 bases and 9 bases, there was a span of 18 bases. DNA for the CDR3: TGTGCCAGCAGCGCGGAAGGAGTCGGACAGAAAGCTTTCTTT. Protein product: CASSAEGVGQKAFF.

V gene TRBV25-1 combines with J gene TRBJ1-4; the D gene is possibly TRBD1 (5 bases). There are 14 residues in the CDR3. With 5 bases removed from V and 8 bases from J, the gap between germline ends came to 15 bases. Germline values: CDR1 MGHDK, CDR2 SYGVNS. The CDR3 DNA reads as TGTGCCAGCAGTCCCCGAGGGGTGAGGGAAAAACTGTTTTTT. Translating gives CASSPRGVREKLFF.

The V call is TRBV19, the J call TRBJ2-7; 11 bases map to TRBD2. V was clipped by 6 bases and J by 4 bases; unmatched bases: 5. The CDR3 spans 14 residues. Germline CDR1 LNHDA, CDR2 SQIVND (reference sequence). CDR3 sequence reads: CASRKTSGTYEQYF. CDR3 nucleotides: TGTGCCAGTAGGAAGACTAGCGGGACTTACGAGCAGTACTTC.

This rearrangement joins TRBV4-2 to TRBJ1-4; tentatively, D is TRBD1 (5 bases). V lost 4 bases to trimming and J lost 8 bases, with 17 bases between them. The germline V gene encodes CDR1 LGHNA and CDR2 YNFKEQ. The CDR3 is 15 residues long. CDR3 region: CASSPPGGRGEKLFF. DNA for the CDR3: TGTGCCAGCAGCCCGCCGGGCGGGAGGGGAGAAAAACTGTTTTTT.

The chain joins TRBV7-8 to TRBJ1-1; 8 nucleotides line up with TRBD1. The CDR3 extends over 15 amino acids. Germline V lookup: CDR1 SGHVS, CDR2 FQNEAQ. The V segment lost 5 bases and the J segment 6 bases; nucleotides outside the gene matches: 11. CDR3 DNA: TGTGCCAGCAGCCCGGACAGGGCTGGAAGGGCTGAAGCTTTCTTT. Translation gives CASSPDRAGRAEAFF.

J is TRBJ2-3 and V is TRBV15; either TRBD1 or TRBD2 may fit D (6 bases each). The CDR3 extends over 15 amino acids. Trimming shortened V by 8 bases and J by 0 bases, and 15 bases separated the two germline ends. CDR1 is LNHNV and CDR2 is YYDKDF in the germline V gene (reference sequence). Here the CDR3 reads CATGVWGASTDTQYF. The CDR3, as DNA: TGTGCCACCGGGGTATGGGGGGCAAGCACAGATACGCAGTATTTT.

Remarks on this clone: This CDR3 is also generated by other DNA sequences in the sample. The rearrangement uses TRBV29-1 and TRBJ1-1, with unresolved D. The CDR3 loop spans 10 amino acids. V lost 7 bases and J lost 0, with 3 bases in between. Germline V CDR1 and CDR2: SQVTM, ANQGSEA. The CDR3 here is CSALNTEAFF. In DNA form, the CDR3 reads TGCAGCGCCTTGAACACTGAAGCTTTCTTT.

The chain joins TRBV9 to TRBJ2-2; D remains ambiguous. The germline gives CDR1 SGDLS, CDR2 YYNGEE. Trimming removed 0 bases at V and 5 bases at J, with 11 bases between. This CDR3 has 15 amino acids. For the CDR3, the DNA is TGTGCCAGCAGCGTAGATTCACAGAGGACCGGGGAGCTGTTTTTT. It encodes CASSVDSQRTGELFF.

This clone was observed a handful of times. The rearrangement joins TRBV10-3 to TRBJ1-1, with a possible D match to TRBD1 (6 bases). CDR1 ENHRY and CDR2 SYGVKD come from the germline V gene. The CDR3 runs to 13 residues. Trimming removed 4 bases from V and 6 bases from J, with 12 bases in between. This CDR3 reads CAISAVGGSEAFF. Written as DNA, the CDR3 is TGTGCCATCAGTGCGGTGGGGGGCTCTGAAGCTTTCTTT.

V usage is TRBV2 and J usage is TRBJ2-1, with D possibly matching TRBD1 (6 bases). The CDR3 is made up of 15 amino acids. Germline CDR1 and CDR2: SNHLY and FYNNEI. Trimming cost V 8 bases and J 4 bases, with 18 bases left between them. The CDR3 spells CASQKGQMDYNEQFF. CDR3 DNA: TGTGCCAGCCAAAAAGGACAGATGGATTACAATGAGCAGTTCTTC.

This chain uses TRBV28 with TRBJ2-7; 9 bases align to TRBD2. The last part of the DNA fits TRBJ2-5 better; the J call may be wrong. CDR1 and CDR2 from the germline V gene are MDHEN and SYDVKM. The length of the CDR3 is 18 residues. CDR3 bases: TGTGCCAGCAGTTTTAGGTTCGGGCGGGGGGGCCCTCAGGAGACCCAGTACTTC. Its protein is CASSFRFGRGGPQETQYF.

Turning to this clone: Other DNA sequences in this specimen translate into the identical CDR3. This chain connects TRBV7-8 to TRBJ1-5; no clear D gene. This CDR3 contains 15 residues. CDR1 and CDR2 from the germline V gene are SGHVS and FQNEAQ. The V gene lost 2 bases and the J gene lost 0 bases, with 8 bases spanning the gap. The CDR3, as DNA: TGTGCCAGCAGCTTATTTTCGGATAGCAATCAGCCCCAGCATTTT. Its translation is CASSLFSDSNQPQHF. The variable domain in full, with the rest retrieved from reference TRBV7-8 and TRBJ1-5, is GAGVSQSPRYKVAKRGQDVALRCDPISGHVSLFWYQQALGQGPEFLTYFQNEAQLDKSGLPSDRFFAERPEGSVSTLKIQRTQQEDSAVYLCASSLFSDSNQPQHFGDGTRLSIL.

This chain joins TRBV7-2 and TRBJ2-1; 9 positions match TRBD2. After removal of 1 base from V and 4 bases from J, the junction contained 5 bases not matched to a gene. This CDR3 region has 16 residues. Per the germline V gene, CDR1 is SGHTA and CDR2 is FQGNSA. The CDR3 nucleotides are TGTGCCAGCAGCTTAGTTGCTAGCGGGATATACAATGAGCAGTTCTTC. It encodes CASSLVASGIYNEQFF.